This TCR beta chain is drawn from a study of T-cell memory formation after mild COVID-19. TCRdb redid the calling of the 5' RACE reads with MiXCR, one entry per CDR3 protein. Found here are roughly 100,000 distinct CDR3 sequences, about 15% of them singletons; the top ten hold roughly two fifths. Only a few counts were recorded for this clonotype. The CDR3 length is 17 residues. V was pared by 1 base and J by 7 bases, with 10 bases of the junction left unmatched. From germline, CDR1 is LGHNA and CDR2 YNFKEQ. The chain couples TRBV4-2 to TRBJ2-2; 9 bases are a match to TRBD2. The receptor was derived from a man younger than 35 who had mild COVID-19 (a few samples of this study predate the infection). Cell type and time point are not known. The sequenced sample was PBMCs or a T cell subset sorted from them (not recorded which). The DNA of the CDR3 is TGTGCCAGCAGCCAAGTGCCAGCGGGGGGCCCTGGCGGGGAGCTGTTTTTT. Translated: CASSQVPAGGPGGELFF.